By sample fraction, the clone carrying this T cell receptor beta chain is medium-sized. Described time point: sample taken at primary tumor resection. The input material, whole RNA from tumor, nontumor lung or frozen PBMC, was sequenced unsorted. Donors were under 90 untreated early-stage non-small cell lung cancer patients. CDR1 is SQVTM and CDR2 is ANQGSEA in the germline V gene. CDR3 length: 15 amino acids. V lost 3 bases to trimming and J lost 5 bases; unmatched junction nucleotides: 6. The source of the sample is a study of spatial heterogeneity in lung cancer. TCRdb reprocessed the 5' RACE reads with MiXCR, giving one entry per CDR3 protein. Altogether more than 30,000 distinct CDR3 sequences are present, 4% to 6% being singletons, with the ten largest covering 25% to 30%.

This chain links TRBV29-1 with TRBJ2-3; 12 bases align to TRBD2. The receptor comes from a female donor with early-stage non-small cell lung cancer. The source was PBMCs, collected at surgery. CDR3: CSVDLPTSGGDTQYF. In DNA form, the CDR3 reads TGCAGCGTTGACCTACCGACTAGCGGGGGAGATACGCAGTATTTT.